This TCR beta chain was recovered during a study of T-cell reconstitution after alpha-beta-depleted transplantation in children. Germline values: CDR1 SGHRS, CDR2 YFSETQ. The CDR3 is 12 residues long. V trimming: 4 bases; J trimming: 7 bases; junction bases outside the gene matches: 5. Unique molecular identifiers tagged the TCRbeta library. Each CDR3 protein gets one entry after TCRdb re-called the PCR reads with MiXCR. The sample yields approximately 200,000 distinct CDR3 sequences, about 15% seen once. This clonotype was seen ten or more times. The TCR originated in a human donor who donated a stem cell graft to a child with acute lymphoblastic leukemia. The material was PBMCs from the stem cell graft donor, obtained from the stem cell graft. The chain employs TRBV5-1 and TRBJ2-7; the match to TRBD2 covers 7 bases. Written as DNA, the CDR3 is TGCGCCAGCAGCGGCGGGGAGGGAGAGCAGTACTTC. This sequence encodes CASSGGEGEQYF. Based on the CDR3 plus reference TRBV5-1 and TRBJ2-7, the full variable domain is KAGVTQTPRYLIKTRGQQVTLSCSPISGHRSVSWYQQTPGQGLQFLFEYFSETQRNKGNFPGRFSGRQFSNSRSEMNVSTLELGDSALYLCASSGGEGEQYFGPGTRLTVT.